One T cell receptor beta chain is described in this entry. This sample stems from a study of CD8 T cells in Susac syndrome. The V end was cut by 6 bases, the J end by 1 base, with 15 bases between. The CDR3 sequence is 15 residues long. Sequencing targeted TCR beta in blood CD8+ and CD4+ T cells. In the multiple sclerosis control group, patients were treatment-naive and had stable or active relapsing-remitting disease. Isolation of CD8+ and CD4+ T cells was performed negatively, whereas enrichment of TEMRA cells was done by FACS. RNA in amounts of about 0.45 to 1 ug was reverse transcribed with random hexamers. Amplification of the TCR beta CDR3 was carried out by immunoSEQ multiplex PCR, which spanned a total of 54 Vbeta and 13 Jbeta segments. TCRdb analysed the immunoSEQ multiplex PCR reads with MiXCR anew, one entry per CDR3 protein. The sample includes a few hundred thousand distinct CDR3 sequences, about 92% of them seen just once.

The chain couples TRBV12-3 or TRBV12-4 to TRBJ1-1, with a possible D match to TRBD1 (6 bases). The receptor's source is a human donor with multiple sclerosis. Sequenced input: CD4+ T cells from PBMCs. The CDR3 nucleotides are TGTGCCAGCAGGACCGACAGGAGACAGAACACTGAAGCTTTCTTT. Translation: CASRTDRRQNTEAFF.